Listed below are T cell receptor beta chains from one sample, sequenced in a study of CD8+CD57+ T cells in acquired aplastic anemia. TCRdb analysed the reads with MiXCR anew, one entry per CDR3 protein. The data hold about 130,000 distinct CDR3 sequences, with 41% observed a single time. The sample consisted of sorted CD4+, CD8+, or CD8+CD57+ T cells (not recorded which) from PBMCs. These TCRs come from a human donor in good health, serving as a control. Each CDR3 is given with its conserved first and last residue.

v_call cdr3_aa
TRBV10-3 CAISSGGVQPQHF
TRBV12-3/TRBV12-4 CASRETDSNQPQHF
TRBV6-5 CASSPGTAAPLHF
TRBV30 CAWNGRVPDVGYTF
TRBV30 CAWPANRAGQKNYGYTF
TRBV5-4 CASRGLAEETQYF
TRBV2 CASSGGNTDTQYF
TRBV19 CASSVGQRNYEQYF
TRBV14 CASSQDERVHGYTF
TRBV15 CATSRGNRATNEKLFF
TRBV29-1 CSVELAGGQDTGELFF
TRBV19 CASSRRDRGTSNQPQHF
TRBV5-6 CASSRGYWTGTDTQYF
TRBV27 CASRSYLRASSSSSYEQYF
TRBV24-1 CATRRGAGETQYF
TRBV4-1 CASSPPGWQRYEQYF